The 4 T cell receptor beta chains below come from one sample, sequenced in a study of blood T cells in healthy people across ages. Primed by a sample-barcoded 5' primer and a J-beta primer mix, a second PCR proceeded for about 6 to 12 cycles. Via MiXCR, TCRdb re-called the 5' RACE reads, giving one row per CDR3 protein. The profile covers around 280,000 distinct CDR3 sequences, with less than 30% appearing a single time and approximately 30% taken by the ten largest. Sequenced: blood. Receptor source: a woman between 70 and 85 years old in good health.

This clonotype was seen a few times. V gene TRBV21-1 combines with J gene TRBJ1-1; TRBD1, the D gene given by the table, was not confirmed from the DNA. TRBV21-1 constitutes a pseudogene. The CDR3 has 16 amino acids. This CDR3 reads CASSRFWQGMNTEAFF. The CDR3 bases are TGTGCCAGCAGCCGCTTTTGGCAGGGTATGAACACTGAAGCTTTCTTT.

The CDR3 spells CSVEASAAQETQYF. The CDR3, as DNA: TGCAGCGTTGAGGCTAGCGCGGCCCAAGAGACCCAGTACTTC. The J gene is TRBJ2-5, the V gene TRBV29-1; possibly TRBD2 for D (6 bases). Deletions cut 3 bases from V and 1 base from J, with 12 bases between. CDR1 is SQVTM, CDR2 ANQGSEA, per germline. The CDR3 consists of 14 residues.

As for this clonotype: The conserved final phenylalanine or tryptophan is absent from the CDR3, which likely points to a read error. The CDR3 DNA is TGTGCCAGCAGCCCTCAGGAGGCTAAGAGTGGGGATGAGCAGTTCTCC. This codes for CASSPQEAKSGDEQFS. V usage is TRBV9 and J usage is TRBJ2-1; tentatively, D is TRBD2 (5 bases). Trimming shortened V by 4 bases and J by 8 bases, and 22 bases separated the two germline ends. This CDR3 spans 16 amino acids. Germline lookup yields CDR1 SGDLS and CDR2 YYNGEE.

CDR3 sequence: CSARSSYEQYF. The CDR3 nucleotides are TGCAGTGCTAGGTCCTCATACGAGCAGTACTTC. This chain joins TRBV20-1 and TRBJ2-7; no clear D gene. Trimming shortened V by 3 bases and J by 4 bases, and 7 bases separated the two germline ends. This CDR3 comprises 11 residues. CDR1 and CDR2 (germline): DFQATT, SNEGSKA (reference sequence).